This T cell receptor beta chain was identified in a study of blood T cell repertoires in COVID-19. Generated by immunoSEQ multiplex PCR, the TCRdb table keeps only in-frame clones and is missing some. The profile covers some 250,000 clones, with roughly 83% appearing a single time and about 12% taken by the ten largest. The germline V gene has CDR1 ENHRY and CDR2 SYGVKD. V lost 6 bases to trimming and J lost 5 bases; unmatched junction nucleotides: 1. This CDR3 is 14 amino acids long. The chain couples TRBV10-3 to TRBJ2-1; TRBD2 matches at 13 bases. The receptor was isolated from a man older than 75 with acute or convalescent COVID-19. The sequenced sample consisted of peripheral blood. The CDR3 DNA reads TGTGCCATCAGGGGGACTAGCGGGAACAATGAGCAGTTCTTC. It translates to CAIRGTSGNNEQFF.